The 14 T cell receptor beta chains given below trace back to one sample, sequenced in a study of CD8 T cells in Susac syndrome. After extraction with the RNeasy kit, roughly 0.5 to 1 ug of the RNA was reverse transcribed using random hexamers. Each CDR3 protein gets one entry after TCRdb re-called the immunoSEQ multiplex PCR reads with MiXCR. The repertoire has 150,000 to 200,000 distinct CDR3 sequences, around 94% of them found once; the top ten carry 0.09% to 0.1%. Sequencing was carried out using CD4+ T cells from PBMCs. These receptors were collected from a human donor with multiple sclerosis.

The rearrangement links TRBV6-2 or TRBV6-3 to TRBJ2-4; D is perhaps TRBD2 (6 bases). Germline CDR1 MNHEY, CDR2 SVGEGT. Trimming took off 7 bases at V and 0 bases at J, with 16 bases between the two ends. This CDR3 region has 16 residues. The CDR3 DNA follows: TGTGCCAGCACCCTGACTGGGACTCTAGCCAAAAACATTCAGTACTTC. The encoded protein is CASTLTGTLAKNIQYF.

The chain has TRBV15 and TRBJ1-5; 8 bases are a match to TRBD1. The CDR3 covers 16 residues. After removal of 0 bases from V and 6 bases from J, the junction contained 7 bases not matched to a gene. Germline CDR1 LNHNV, CDR2 YYDKDF (reference sequence). CDR3 nucleotide sequence: TGTGCCACCAGCAGAGATACCACAGGGGGTGGTCAGCCCCAGCATTTT. Protein product: CATSRDTTGGGQPQHF.

This clonotype was recorded once. The gene calls are TRBV20-1 and TRBJ2-3; either TRBD1 or TRBD2 may fit D (5 bases each). The CDR3 has 13 residues. Germline assignment: CDR1 DFQATT and CDR2 SNEGSKA (reference sequence). V gave up 4 bases and J gave up 1 base, with 9 bases separating them. The CDR3 reads CSAKGPGTDTQYF. In DNA form, the CDR3 reads TGCAGTGCTAAGGGACCTGGCACAGATACGCAGTATTTT.

The V and J genes are TRBV5-4 and TRBJ2-7; no reliable D call. CDR1 and CDR2 from the germline V gene are SGHNT and YYREEE (reference sequence). This CDR3 region has 15 residues. The V end was cut by 2 bases, the J end by 6 bases, with 18 bases between. The CDR3 sequence is CASSFSATGRGEQYF. The CDR3 DNA reads TGTGCCAGCAGCTTCTCCGCGACTGGGCGAGGCGAGCAGTACTTC.

This chain connects TRBV29-1 to TRBJ2-2; 10 bases map to TRBD1. The CDR3 is 17 residues long. CDR1 and CDR2 from the germline V gene are SQVTM and ANQGSEA. V gave up 6 bases and J gave up 3 bases; unmatched junction bases: 13. The CDR3, as DNA: TGCAGCGTCATGACCTCCGGGACAGGGGTCGACACCGGGGAGCTGTTTTTT. Translation: CSVMTSGTGVDTGELFF.

The genes are TRBV29-1 and TRBJ2-2; 7 nucleotides line up with TRBD1. V lost 7 bases and J lost 0; bases outside the gene matches: 8. Germline V gene sequence: CDR1 SQVTM, CDR2 ANQGSEA. The CDR3 totals 15 residues. The CDR3: CSAKDRYTNTGELFF. The CDR3 bases are TGCAGCGCTAAGGACAGGTACACGAACACCGGGGAGCTGTTTTTT.

This chain uses TRBV19 with TRBJ2-2; 9 nucleotides line up with TRBD2. In germline, CDR1 is LNHDA, CDR2 SQIVND (reference sequence). CDR3 size: 15 residues. V was pared by 10 bases and J by 2 bases, with 8 bases of the junction left unmatched. For the CDR3, the DNA is TGTGCCACGAGGCGTCTAGCGGGAAACACCGGGGAGCTGTTTTTT. It yields the protein CATRRLAGNTGELFF.

The chain has TRBV27 and TRBJ2-7, with D perhaps matching TRBD2 (6 bases). Trimming removed 0 bases from V and 2 bases from J, with 14 bases in between. This CDR3 region has 16 residues. Germline CDR1 is MNHEY and CDR2 is SMNVEV (reference sequence). This CDR3 reads CASSLSGGRRTYEQYF. Written as DNA, the CDR3 is TGTGCCAGCAGTTTATCGGGGGGAAGAAGAACCTACGAGCAGTACTTC.

V gene TRBV5-1 combines with J gene TRBJ2-3; D is uncertain. This CDR3 spans 14 amino acids. Trimming pared 8 bases from V and 4 bases from J, leaving 17 bases between. The V gene's germline CDR1 is SGHRS and CDR2 YFSETQ. CDR3 sequence reads: CASRGGPTPDTQYF. As DNA, the CDR3 is TGCGCCAGTAGAGGTGGGCCAACCCCAGATACGCAGTATTTT.

The sample holds one count of this clonotype. The V call is TRBV25-1, the J call TRBJ2-2, with TRBD1 matching over 7 bases. CDR1 and CDR2 (germline): MGHDK, SYGVNS. The CDR3 totals 16 residues. Losses at the gene ends were 3 bases for V and 1 base for J; bases not matched to a gene: 5. The CDR3 sequence: CASSDPRGRNTGELFF. CDR3 in DNA: TGTGCCAGCAGTGATCCCAGGGGGAGGAACACCGGGGAGCTGTTTTTT. Full variable domain (remainder filled in from reference TRBV25-1 and TRBJ2-2): EADIYQTPRYLVIGTGKKITLECSQTMGHDKMYWYQQDPGMELHLIHYSYGVNSTEKGDLSSESTVSRIRTEHFPLTLESARPSHTSQYLCASSDPRGRNTGELFFGEGSRLTVL.

This chain connects TRBV9 to TRBJ1-2; no definite D call. The germline V and J ends were trimmed by 3 bases and 6 bases, with 6 bases remaining between them. CDR3 length equals 11 residues. Germline CDR1 is SGDLS and CDR2 is YYNGEE. CDR3 residues: CASSAQNGYTF. DNA of the CDR3: TGTGCCAGCAGCGCACAGAATGGCTACACCTTC.

V and J are TRBV5-1 and TRBJ2-1; 12 bases are a match to TRBD2. V lost 4 bases to trimming and J lost 6 bases; unmatched junction nucleotides: 5. Germline V lookup: CDR1 SGHRS, CDR2 YFSETQ. The CDR3 covers 15 residues. The CDR3 loop is CASSDLAGGSNEQFF. The CDR3 DNA follows: TGCGCCAGCAGCGATCTAGCGGGAGGGAGCAATGAGCAGTTCTTC.

This clonotype was counted between two and nine times. This chain joins TRBV28 and TRBJ1-5; D call uncertain. CDR1 and CDR2 from the germline V gene are MDHEN and SYDVKM. Trimming left V 3 bases short and J 4 bases short, with 4 bases between. The CDR3 length is 12 residues. The CDR3 DNA is TGTGCCAGCAGTTTGGGGAATCAGCCCCAGCATTTT. This encodes CASSLGNQPQHF.

The chain links TRBV30 to TRBJ1-6; D may be TRBD1 (5 bases). This CDR3 spans 14 amino acids. Germline CDR1 reads GTSNPN; CDR2 reads SVGIG (reference sequence). Trimming removed 3 bases at V and 8 bases at J, with 14 bases between. CDR3 coding DNA: TGTGCCTGGAGGAGGGGCGGGACGGATTCACCCCTCCACTTT. Protein sequence: CAWRRGGTDSPLHF.